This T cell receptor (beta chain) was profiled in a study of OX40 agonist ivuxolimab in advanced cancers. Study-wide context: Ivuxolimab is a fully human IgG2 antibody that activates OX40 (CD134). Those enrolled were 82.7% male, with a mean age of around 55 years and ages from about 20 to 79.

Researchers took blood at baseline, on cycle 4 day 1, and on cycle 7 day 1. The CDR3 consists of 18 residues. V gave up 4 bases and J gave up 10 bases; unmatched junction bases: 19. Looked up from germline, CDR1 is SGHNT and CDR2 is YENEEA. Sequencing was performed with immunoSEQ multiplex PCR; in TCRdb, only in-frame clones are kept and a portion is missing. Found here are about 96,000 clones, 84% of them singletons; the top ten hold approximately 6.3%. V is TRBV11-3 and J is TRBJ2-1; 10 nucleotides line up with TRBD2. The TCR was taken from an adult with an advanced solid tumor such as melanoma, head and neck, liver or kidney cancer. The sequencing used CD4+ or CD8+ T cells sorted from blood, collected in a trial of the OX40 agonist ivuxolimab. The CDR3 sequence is CASSSLSAGSGRAVEQFF. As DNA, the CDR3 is TGTGCCAGCAGCTCCCTCTCTGCGGGGAGCGGGAGGGCCGTGGAGCAGTTCTTC.